These 28 T cell receptor beta chains were sequenced from one sample in a study of T cells in Graves' hyperthyroidism and ophthalmopathy. TCR beta CDR3 regions were amplified from RNA. HTBI primers were employed in a first-round RT-PCR of the TCR CDR3. TCRdb called the multiplex PCR reads again in MiXCR, with one record for every CDR3 protein. The table records 490,000 or so distinct CDR3 sequences, about 20% of them present only once. Sequences were obtained from blood. The receptors stem from a man aged 35-49 years with Graves' ophthalmopathy.

The chain employs TRBV20-1 and TRBJ2-5; 11 bases fit TRBD2. Trimming at V came to 4 bases and at J to 4 bases, leaving 5 bases not matched to a gene. The CDR3 loop spans 14 amino acids. The germline CDR1 and CDR2 sequences are DFQATT and SNEGSKA (reference sequence). The CDR3 loop is CSAILAGVGETQYF. CDR3 coding DNA: TGCAGTGCTATACTAGCGGGAGTTGGAGAGACCCAGTACTTC.

The table lists this clonotype with many counts. The V and J genes are TRBV9 and TRBJ2-2; a weak D match, TRBD1 (6 bases). V shed 0 bases and J shed 0 bases, with 9 bases lying between them. Germline V lookup: CDR1 SGDLS, CDR2 YYNGEE. The CDR3 consists of 16 residues. CDR3 DNA sequence: TGTGCCAGCAGCGTAGAAAACAGGGCGAACACCGGGGAGCTGTTTTTT. Protein: CASSVENRANTGELFF.

This clonotype was counted between two and nine times. J is TRBJ2-7 and V is TRBV15, with D perhaps matching TRBD1 (6 bases). Per the germline V gene, CDR1 is LNHNV and CDR2 is YYDKDF (reference sequence). This CDR3 comprises 15 residues. Trimming took 0 bases from V and 5 from J, leaving 14 bases between them. The CDR3 nucleotides read TGTGCCACCAGCAGAGATGAGGGGGTGGTGAACGAGCAGTACTTC. It specifies CATSRDEGVVNEQYF. The full variable domain, rest sourced from reference TRBV15 and TRBJ2-7, is DAMVIQNPRYQVTQFGKPVTLSCSQTLNHNVMYWYQQKSSQAPKLLFHYYDKDFNNEADTPDNFQSRRPNTSFCFLDIRSPGLGDTAMYLCATSRDEGVVNEQYFGPGTRLTVT.

The table lists this clonotype with a few counts. The chain combines TRBV2 with TRBJ2-1; TRBD2 matches 15 bases. This CDR3 comprises 16 residues. V trimming: 5 bases; J trimming: 15 bases; junction bases outside the gene matches: 14. Looked up from germline, CDR1 is SNHLY and CDR2 is FYNNEI. This CDR3 reads CASSSHWTSGRGVGFF. The CDR3 coding sequence is TGTGCCAGCAGTTCTCACTGGACTAGCGGGAGGGGTGTGGGGTTCTTC.

This clonotype was counted only a few times. This chain joins TRBV3-1 and TRBJ1-6; 8 positions agree with TRBD1. Trimming took 3 bases from V and 6 from J; bases not matched to a gene: 4. Germline CDR1 LGHDT, CDR2 YNNKEL (reference sequence). The CDR3 is 15 amino acids. CDR3 amino acids: CASSHRDRFNSPLHF. DNA for the CDR3: TGTGCCAGCAGCCACCGGGACAGGTTTAATTCACCCCTCCACTTT.

The chain recombines TRBV7-3 with TRBJ2-3; D might be TRBD2 (5 bases). This CDR3 has 15 residues. V was cut by 1 base and J by 1 base, with 9 bases left in between. Looked up from germline, CDR1 is SGHTA and CDR2 is FQGTGA. As DNA, the CDR3 is TGTGCCAGCAGCTTAAGAGCGGATGGCACAGATACGCAGTATTTT. It encodes CASSLRADGTDTQYF.

As to this clonotype: A much bigger clone sits one base away, suggesting this may be a read error. CDR3 bases: TGCGGTGCTCATGACCGGGACAGGGGTGACAGTGAGCAGTTCTTC. Its protein is CGAHDRDRGDSEQFF. This rearrangement joins TRBV20-1 to TRBJ2-1; 10 bases are shared with TRBD1. The CDR3 is 15 residues long. Germline loops: CDR1 DFQATT, CDR2 SNEGSKA (reference sequence).

The J gene is TRBJ1-3, the V gene TRBV6-1; TRBD1 aligns across 9 bases. V shed 7 bases, J shed 3 bases, and the junction held 7 bases outside the gene matches. This CDR3 spans 15 amino acids. Germline V gene lookup returns CDR1 MNHNS and CDR2 SASEGT. CDR3 sequence (DNA): TGTGCCAGCAATGCGGGACAGGGTTATGGAAACACCATATATTTT. Its protein product is CASNAGQGYGNTIYF.

The chain carries TRBV12-3 or TRBV12-4 and TRBJ1-6, with D possibly being TRBD1 (5 bases). This CDR3 is built from 17 residues. Trimming took 1 base from V and 6 from J, leaving 16 bases between them. In DNA, the CDR3 is TGTGCCAGCAGTTTAGACCACCCGGGACCGACTAATTCACCCCTCCACTTT. This translates into CASSLDHPGPTNSPLHF.

This chain connects TRBV10-2 to TRBJ2-7; 16 nucleotides align to TRBD2. The germline V gene encodes CDR1 WSHSY and CDR2 SAAADI. J lost 2 bases, V lost 8 bases, and 12 bases had no gene match. The CDR3 is 18 residues long. The CDR3 DNA reads TGCGCCAGCTCCCCAACCGGGACTAGCGGGGGGGCCGCCTACGAGCAGTACTTC. This gives the protein CASSPTGTSGGAAYEQYF.

This clonotype has at least ten counts. The rearrangement links TRBV7-2 to TRBJ1-6, with 7 nucleotides matching TRBD1. J gave up 6 bases and V 4 bases, and 6 bases lay outside the gene matches. The CDR3 has 15 amino acids. The germline gives CDR1 SGHTA, CDR2 FQGNSA. The DNA for the CDR3 is TGTGCCAGCAGCTCCGACAGGGCTTCTAATTCACCCCTCCACTTT. It encodes CASSSDRASNSPLHF.

The chain has TRBV7-2 and TRBJ1-1; D perhaps matches TRBD1 (5 bases). Germline V gene lookup returns CDR1 SGHTA and CDR2 FQGNSA. V shed 6 bases and J shed 0 bases, with 11 bases lying between them. The CDR3 length is 14 residues. The CDR3 reads CASRLRGVNTEAFF. In DNA form, the CDR3 reads TGTGCCAGCAGACTCCGGGGGGTGAACACTGAAGCTTTCTTT.

This clonotype was picked up a small number of times. The V gene is TRBV20-1, the J gene TRBJ2-3, with 12 nucleotides matching TRBD2. Trimming cost V 5 bases and J 5 bases; bases outside gene matches: 8. This CDR3 is 15 amino acids long. Germline V lookup: CDR1 DFQATT, CDR2 SNEGSKA (reference sequence). In DNA, the CDR3 is TGCAGTGCTTCACGTCTAGCGGGAGGGATAGATACGCAGTATTTT. Translated: CSASRLAGGIDTQYF.

The V gene is TRBV29-1, the J gene TRBJ2-2, with D perhaps matching TRBD1 or TRBD2 (5 bases each). Germline CDR1 SQVTM, CDR2 ANQGSEA. This CDR3 is 12 amino acids long. The V end lost 4 bases, the J end lost 5 bases, and 8 bases lay between the germline ends. The CDR3 DNA sequence: TGCAGCGTTGTGGGACCTACCGGGGAGCTGTTTTTT. It specifies CSVVGPTGELFF.

The table lists this clonotype with a few counts. The rearrangement links TRBV3-1 to TRBJ2-3; TRBD1 is a possible D gene (6 bases). Germline CDR1 LGHDT, CDR2 YNNKEL (reference sequence). The CDR3 has 15 residues. V shed 1 base and J shed 5 bases, with 13 bases lying between them. This CDR3 is CASSQGGQPGDTQYF. In DNA form, the CDR3 reads TGTGCCAGCAGCCAAGGGGGGCAACCCGGAGATACGCAGTATTTT.

In this sample, this clonotype turned up a few times. The CDR3 is CASSYSGGSADTQYF. The CDR3 nucleotides read TGTGCCAGCAGTTACTCCGGGGGTAGCGCGGATACGCAGTATTTT. The gene calls are TRBV6-6 and TRBJ2-3; the D gene is possibly TRBD2 (6 bases). Germline CDR1 reads MNHNY; CDR2 reads SVGAGI (reference sequence). The CDR3 is 15 amino acids. Trimming took off 0 bases at V and 6 bases at J, with 13 bases between the two ends.

This clonotype was picked up one time. An end of the junction does not agree with germline; a read error may underlie this. The rearrangement links TRBV7-2 to TRBJ2-1; 8 bases are a match to TRBD1. The CDR3 sequence is 14 residues long. Germline V gene lookup returns CDR1 SGHTA and CDR2 FQGNSA. CDR3 coding DNA: TGTGCCAGCAGCTTGGACAGGGTAAAGGGAGAGCAGTGCTTC. Translation: CASSLDRVKGEQCF.

At least ten counts were recorded for this clonotype. This chain connects TRBV27 to TRBJ2-3; TRBD2 agrees at 10 bases. Trimming cost V 5 bases and J 4 bases; bases outside gene matches: 6. CDR1 and CDR2 from the germline V gene are MNHEY and SMNVEV (reference sequence). The CDR3 consists of 15 residues. This CDR3 reads CASSASGRGADTQYF. The CDR3 region has the DNA TGTGCCAGCAGTGCTAGCGGGAGAGGCGCAGATACGCAGTATTTT.

A few counts support this clonotype. The chain couples TRBV29-1 to TRBJ1-1; D unclear. V lost 5 bases and J lost 3, with 4 bases in between. This CDR3 has 10 amino acids. The V gene's germline CDR1 is SQVTM and CDR2 ANQGSEA. This chain's CDR3 is CSVMDTEAFF. The CDR3 region has the DNA TGCAGCGTTATGGACACTGAAGCTTTCTTT.

V gene TRBV2 combines with J gene TRBJ2-7; 10 nucleotides match TRBD1. This CDR3 region has 15 residues. Losses at the gene ends were 4 bases for V and 2 bases for J; bases not matched to a gene: 5. CDR1 is SNHLY and CDR2 is FYNNEI in the germline V gene. The CDR3 DNA reads as TGTGCCAGCAGTGGACCCGGGACAGGGGCCTACGAGCAGTACTTC. Amino acids: CASSGPGTGAYEQYF.

This clonotype was picked up many times. The CDR3 nucleotides are TGTGCCAGCAGCCGCGAGAGAGCCTATGGCTACACCTTC. Translated: CASSRERAYGYTF. The V call is TRBV3-1, the J call TRBJ1-2, with no clear D. This CDR3 has 13 amino acids. V gave up 4 bases and J gave up 4 bases, with 10 bases separating them. Per the germline V gene, CDR1 is LGHDT and CDR2 is YNNKEL (reference sequence).

This clonotype was observed at least ten times. The gene calls are TRBV28 and TRBJ2-7; 7 bases fit TRBD2. Unmatched junction bases numbered 7, after V lost 2 bases and J lost 3 bases. Germline CDR1 MDHEN, CDR2 SYDVKM. The CDR3 loop spans 15 amino acids. Written as DNA, the CDR3 is TGTGCCAGCAGTTTACGGCGGGAGCGGTACTACGAGCAGTACTTC. This encodes CASSLRRERYYEQYF.

The rearrangement links TRBV20-1 to TRBJ1-5; D possibly corresponds to TRBD1 (5 bases). V shed 4 bases and J shed 2 bases, with 12 bases lying between them. Germline V gene sequence: CDR1 DFQATT, CDR2 SNEGSKA (reference sequence). The CDR3 contains 14 residues. CDR3 protein: CSAKSGEGNQPQHF. In DNA form, the CDR3 reads TGCAGTGCTAAGTCGGGGGAGGGCAATCAGCCCCAGCATTTT.

The chain recombines TRBV28 with TRBJ2-7; 7 bases are a match to TRBD2. From germline, CDR1 is MDHEN and CDR2 SYDVKM. With 8 bases clipped from V and 1 base from J, the junction kept 5 bases outside the gene matches. This CDR3 is 13 amino acids long. CDR3 bases: TGTGCCAGCCGTCCGGGGGGTTCCTACGAGCAGTACTTC. This translates into CASRPGGSYEQYF.

Here the CDR3 DNA reads TGTGCCAGCAGTCCCCCGGGGACTAGTTTGGGCGGCGAGCAGTACTTC. Amino acids: CASSPPGTSLGGEQYF. The genes are TRBV12-3 or TRBV12-4 and TRBJ2-7, with TRBD2 matching over 8 bases. The V segment lost 5 bases and the J segment 6 bases; nucleotides outside the gene matches: 15. CDR3 length: 16 amino acids.

V and J are TRBV9 and TRBJ2-3, with a tentative D call TRBD2 (5 bases). V was cut by 0 bases and J by 0 bases, with 14 bases left in between. The germline gives CDR1 SGDLS, CDR2 YYNGEE. The CDR3 is 17 residues long. CDR3 amino acids: CASSVGVGDSSTDTQYF. The CDR3 nucleotides read TGTGCCAGCAGCGTAGGGGTCGGGGATTCGAGCACAGATACGCAGTATTTT.

In this sample, this clonotype turned up many times. The V and J genes are TRBV2 and TRBJ2-1; 7 bases are a match to TRBD1. Looked up from germline, CDR1 is SNHLY and CDR2 is FYNNEI. V was pared by 4 bases and J by 1 base, with 4 bases of the junction left unmatched. The CDR3 sequence is 15 residues long. Here the CDR3 reads CASSAEGQSYNEQFF. CDR3 in DNA: TGTGCCAGCAGTGCAGAGGGACAGTCCTACAATGAGCAGTTCTTC. Full variable domain (missing parts from reference TRBV2 and TRBJ2-1): EPEVTQTPSHQVTQMGQEVILRCVPISNHLYFYWYRQILGQKVEFLVSFYNNEISEKSEIFDDQFSVERPDGSNFTLKIRSTKLEDSAMYFCASSAEGQSYNEQFFGPGTRLTVL.

Only a few counts were recorded for this clonotype. This chain joins TRBV12-3 or TRBV12-4 and TRBJ1-2; D possibly corresponds to TRBD1 (5 bases). V was trimmed by 0 bases and J by 6 bases, leaving 14 bases between them. The CDR3 is 15 amino acids. CDR3 amino acids: CASSLARKGIHGYTF. CDR3 nucleotide sequence: TGTGCCAGCAGTTTAGCGCGAAAGGGGATACATGGCTACACCTTC.